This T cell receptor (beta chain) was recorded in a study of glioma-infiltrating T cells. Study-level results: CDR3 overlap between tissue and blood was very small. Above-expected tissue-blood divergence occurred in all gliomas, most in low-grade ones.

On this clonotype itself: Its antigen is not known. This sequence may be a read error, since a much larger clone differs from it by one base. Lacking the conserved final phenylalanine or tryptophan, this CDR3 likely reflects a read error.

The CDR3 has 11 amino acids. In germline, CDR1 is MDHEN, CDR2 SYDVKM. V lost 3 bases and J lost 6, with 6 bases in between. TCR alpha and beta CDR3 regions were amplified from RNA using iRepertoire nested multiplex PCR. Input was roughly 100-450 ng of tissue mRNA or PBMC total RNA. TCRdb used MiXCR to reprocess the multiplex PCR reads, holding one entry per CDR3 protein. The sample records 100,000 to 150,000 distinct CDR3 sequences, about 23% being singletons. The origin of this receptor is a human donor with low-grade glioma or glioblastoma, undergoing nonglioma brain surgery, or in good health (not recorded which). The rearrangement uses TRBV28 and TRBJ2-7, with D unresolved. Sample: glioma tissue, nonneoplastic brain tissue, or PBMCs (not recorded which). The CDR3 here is CASSFRREQYL. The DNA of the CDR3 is TGTGCCAGCAGTTTTAGGCGCGAGCAGTACTTA.